This T cell receptor (beta chain) derives from a study of T cell changes during pregnancy in multiple sclerosis. The assay was immunoSEQ multiplex PCR, and TCRdb's table has in-frame clones only and misses some. This table has around 70,000 clones, 80% to 95% appearing once. CDR1 and CDR2 from the germline V gene are MNHEY and SVGAGI. CDR3 length: 13 residues. V lost 1 base to trimming and J lost 1 base, with 4 bases between them. The rearrangement joins TRBV6-5 to TRBJ1-1; D is unclear. The sample in question was peripheral blood, obtained before pregnancy. This TCR came from a female donor with multiple sclerosis, enrolled in a pregnancy study. CDR3 protein: CASSYFGNTEAFF. In DNA form, the CDR3 reads TGTGCCAGCAGTTACTTCGGGAACACTGAAGCTTTCTTT.